These 19 T cell receptor beta chains came from one sample sequenced in a study of human T cells and chemical hapten exposure. TCRdb called the RACE reads again in MiXCR, with one record for every CDR3 protein. Of roughly 250,000 distinct CDR3 sequences in the sample, around 9.3% were seen once. This sample's time point: pre-sensitization, week 0. Sample treatment: therapeutic diphenylcyclopropenone sensitization with weekly scalp DPC. The source material was whole blood, sampled in connection with sensitization to the hapten diphenylcyclopropenone (DPC). These receptors originate from a middle-aged woman with alopecia areata. Some clones in this sample may be carry-over from other donors' samples.

In its sample, this clonotype was seen many times. The chain links TRBV12-3 or TRBV12-4 to TRBJ1-5; the D is unclear. Trimming took off 1 base at V and 6 bases at J, with 10 bases between the two ends. CDR3 length: 14 residues. The CDR3 region is CASSLGSGGQPQHF. The CDR3 DNA reads as TGTGCCAGCAGTTTAGGGTCCGGAGGTCAGCCCCAGCATTTT.

This chain joins TRBV5-4 and TRBJ2-1, with 14 nucleotides matching TRBD2. Germline CDR1 reads SGHNT; CDR2 reads YYREEE (reference sequence). The V segment lost 4 bases and the J segment 7 bases; nucleotides outside the gene matches: 13. This CDR3 has 18 amino acids. The CDR3 region has the DNA TGTGCCAGCAGCCCGGGACTAGCGGGAGCCATTGGAAGTAATGAGCAGTTCTTC. This gives the protein CASSPGLAGAIGSNEQFF.

The sample holds a few counts of this clonotype. The chain has TRBV12-3 or TRBV12-4 and TRBJ2-5, with D perhaps assigned TRBD1 or TRBD2 (7 bases each). The CDR3 is made up of 15 amino acids. The V end lost 6 bases, the J end lost 1 base, and 15 bases lay between the germline ends. The CDR3 DNA reads TGTGCCAGCAGCGAGGGGGCGGGGGCCCAAGAGACCCAGTACTTC. This sequence encodes CASSEGAGAQETQYF.

V is TRBV7-3 and J is TRBJ2-2; the D gene is possibly TRBD1 (5 bases). The CDR3 covers 14 residues. CDR1 SGHTA and CDR2 FQGTGA come from the germline V gene. Trimming took 2 bases from V and 4 from J, leaving 8 bases between them. This chain's CDR3 is CASSLQGPTGELFF. CDR3 DNA: TGTGCCAGCAGCTTACAGGGCCCCACCGGGGAGCTGTTTTTT.

The chain joins TRBV7-2 to TRBJ2-2; D remains ambiguous. The germline gives CDR1 SGHTA, CDR2 FQGNSA. V gave up 2 bases and J gave up 1 base, with 8 bases separating them. The CDR3 is 15 residues long. The CDR3 sequence is CASSLQAQNTGELFF. The CDR3 bases are TGTGCCAGCAGCTTACAGGCCCAGAACACCGGGGAGCTGTTTTTT.

The CDR3 sequence is CASSLEIRYNEQFF. DNA of the CDR3: TGCGCCAGCAGCTTGGAGATCCGCTACAATGAGCAGTTCTTC. V is TRBV5-1 and J is TRBJ2-1, with D hard to call. V dropped 0 bases and J dropped 3 bases, with 7 bases sitting between them. The CDR3 totals 14 residues. Germline assignment: CDR1 SGHRS and CDR2 YFSETQ.

This clonotype showed up many times. The gene calls are TRBV6-5 and TRBJ2-1; TRBD2 aligns across 9 bases. The CDR3 consists of 15 residues. V dropped 5 bases and J dropped 1; count of bases not matched to a gene: 3. Germline V gene lookup returns CDR1 MNHEY and CDR2 SVGAGI. CDR3 DNA: TGTGCCAGCAGTCCCCTAGCGGGGTCCTACAATGAGCAGTTCTTC. This codes for CASSPLAGSYNEQFF.

This clonotype appeared a few times. The chain has TRBV12-3 or TRBV12-4 and TRBJ1-1; D might be TRBD1 (5 bases). CDR3 size: 12 residues. The germline V and J ends were trimmed by 7 bases and 11 bases, with 17 bases remaining between them. In nucleotides, the CDR3 is TGTGCCAGCACCCTATCGGGCCGGGGCGCTTTCTTT. Translating it yields CASTLSGRGAFF.

This clonotype was counted a few times. This rearrangement joins TRBV2 to TRBJ2-7; 10 positions match TRBD2. The germline CDR1 and CDR2 sequences are SNHLY and FYNNEI. Trimming removed 5 bases from V and 9 bases from J; junction bases left unmatched: 10. This CDR3 region has 14 residues. CDR3 DNA: TGTGCCAGCAGTTCACTAGCGGGGTCCTCAGGGCAGTACTTC. It is translated as CASSSLAGSSGQYF.

This clonotype was observed a handful of times. The chain links TRBV12-3 or TRBV12-4 to TRBJ2-7, with TRBD2 matching 7 bases. V shed 6 bases, J shed 1 base, and the junction held 9 bases outside the gene matches. This CDR3 comprises 15 residues. Here the CDR3 reads CASSSKASGSYEQYF. The CDR3 DNA is TGTGCCAGCAGCTCCAAGGCTAGCGGATCCTACGAGCAGTACTTC.

There are a few counts of this clonotype. The rearrangement links TRBV20-1 to TRBJ1-5; possibly TRBD1 for D (6 bases). CDR3 length: 15 residues. Germline assignment: CDR1 DFQATT and CDR2 SNEGSKA (reference sequence). The ends were cut back, 2 bases at V and 3 bases at J, with 14 bases in the middle. The CDR3 DNA reads TGCAGTGCTAGAAGGGACATTTTATACAATCAGCCCCAGCATTTT. Its translation: CSARRDILYNQPQHF.

The V gene is TRBV6-1, the J gene TRBJ2-6; D unclear. Germline CDR1 reads MNHNS; CDR2 reads SASEGT. This CDR3 contains 14 residues. Trimming pared 8 bases from V and 2 bases from J, leaving 10 bases between. CDR3 amino acids: CASGEYPGANVLTF. Written as DNA, the CDR3 is TGTGCCAGCGGGGAATATCCTGGGGCCAACGTCCTGACTTTC.

This clonotype appeared a few times. The V and J genes are TRBV28 and TRBJ1-5, with D possibly being TRBD1 (5 bases). The germline V and J ends were trimmed by 6 bases and 7 bases, with 13 bases remaining between them. This CDR3 has 13 residues. Germline CDR1 MDHEN, CDR2 SYDVKM. CDR3 DNA: TGTGCCAGCAGGACAAATAGGGGCCAGCCCCAGCATTTT. It is translated as CASRTNRGQPQHF.

The chain uses TRBV20-1 and TRBJ1-3; D not resolved. This CDR3 comprises 13 residues. Germline V gene lookup returns CDR1 DFQATT and CDR2 SNEGSKA (reference sequence). Trimming removed 3 bases from V and 3 bases from J, with 9 bases in between. CDR3 DNA: TGCAGTGCTAGTTTTGCTCTTGGAAACACCATATATTTT. Its protein is CSASFALGNTIYF.

This clonotype was seen only a few times. V usage is TRBV10-3 and J usage is TRBJ2-3, with TRBD2 matching 12 bases. The CDR3 loop spans 16 amino acids. Losses at the gene ends were 3 bases for V and 7 bases for J; bases not matched to a gene: 8. The germline gives CDR1 ENHRY, CDR2 SYGVKD. The CDR3 DNA reads as TGTGCCATCAGTGACGAACTAGCGGGAGGATTCAATACGCAGTATTTT. The encoded protein is CAISDELAGGFNTQYF.

This chain uses TRBV12-3 or TRBV12-4 with TRBJ2-3, with unresolved D. The CDR3 contains 16 residues. V was cut by 7 bases and J by 5 bases, with 22 bases left in between. This CDR3 is CASNVRWAVVRDTQYF. The CDR3 DNA reads TGTGCCAGCAACGTTAGGTGGGCGGTAGTTCGAGATACGCAGTATTTT.

V and J are TRBV7-2 and TRBJ1-3; 10 bases fit TRBD1. CDR1 is SGHTA, CDR2 FQGNSA, per germline. The V gene end was trimmed by 0 bases and the J gene end by 6 bases; junction bases not matched to a gene: 5. The CDR3 covers 16 residues. The CDR3 here is CASSLAGTGVENTIYF. CDR3 nucleotide sequence: TGTGCCAGCAGCTTAGCCGGGACAGGGGTCGAAAACACCATATATTTT.

This clonotype occurred a few times. V gene TRBV15 combines with J gene TRBJ1-5, with no clear D. The CDR3 covers 12 residues. Germline CDR1 LNHNV, CDR2 YYDKDF (reference sequence). V lost 5 bases and J 4 bases, leaving 6 bases between the germline ends. The CDR3 nucleotides are TGTGCCACCAGCCCCCGGAATCAGCCCCAGCATTTT. It translates to CATSPRNQPQHF. The variable domain in full, completed from reference TRBV15 and TRBJ1-5, reads DAMVIQNPRYQVTQFGKPVTLSCSQTLNHNVMYWYQQKSSQAPKLLFHYYDKDFNNEADTPDNFQSRRPNTSFCFLDIRSPGLGDTAMYLCATSPRNQPQHFGDGTRLSIL.

This clonotype turned up a few times. The rearrangement joins TRBV27 to TRBJ2-3; 9 bases align to TRBD2. The CDR3 spans 17 residues. Germline loops: CDR1 MNHEY, CDR2 SMNVEV (reference sequence). V dropped 5 bases and J dropped 4; count of bases not matched to a gene: 13. The CDR3 reads CASSSMYGTSRADTQYF. DNA for the CDR3: TGTGCCAGCAGTAGCATGTATGGGACTAGCCGTGCAGATACGCAGTATTTT.